Listed below are T cell receptor beta chains from one sample, sequenced in a study of control samples from healthy donors and cancer patients. Measured with immunoSEQ multiplex PCR; TCRdb has only the in-frame clones, and not every one. The table has some 150,000 clones, about 95% seen once; the top ten hold 11% to 15%. The sequencing sample was made of PBMCs. Receptors originate from a man aged 55 to 70 with colorectal cancer. The CDR3 runs from the conserved cysteine through the conserved F or W. A D gene is named only where the DNA matches it firmly. The size of a clone is reported for some rows only, either as once, few or many, or as a class for expanded clones.

j_call,clone_size,v_call,d_call,cdr3_aa,cdr3_nt
TRBJ1-4,.,TRBV6-5,TRBD1,CASSYSIGTVDEKLFF,TGTGCCAGCAGTTACTCGATCGGGACAGTGGATGAAAAACTGTTTTTT
TRBJ2-3,.,TRBV18,TRBD2,CASSLNGLVGGTDTQYF,TGTGCCAGCTCACTCAACGGACTAGTTGGGGGCACAGATACGCAGTATTTT
TRBJ1-2,.,TRBV12-3/TRBV12-4,.,CASSLVDNYGYTF,TGTGCCAGCAGTTTAGTAGACAACTATGGCTACACCTTC
TRBJ1-2,.,TRBV6-5,.,CASERGGQGNYGYTF,TGTGCCAGCGAAAGGGGGGGGCAGGGGAACTATGGCTACACCTTC
TRBJ1-4,.,TRBV20-1,.,CSASFPGFQNEKLFF,TGCAGTGCTAGTTTTCCAGGGTTCCAGAATGAAAAACTGTTTTTT
TRBJ1-6,.,TRBV2,.,CASSEEGLPNSPLHF,TGTGCCAGCAGTGAAGAAGGGCTTCCCAATTCACCCCTCCACTTT
TRBJ1-1,.,TRBV6-5,.,CASSYDTNWGNTEAFF,TGTGCCAGCAGTTATGACACCAACTGGGGGAACACTGAAGCTTTCTTT
TRBJ1-3,few,TRBV7-2,.,CASSLGSGNTIYF,TGTGCCAGCAGCTTAGGCTCTGGAAACACCATATATTTT
TRBJ1-2,.,TRBV13,TRBD1,CASSRPDRSYGYTF,TGTGCCAGCAGCCGTCCGGACAGGAGCTATGGCTACACCTTC
TRBJ1-5,.,TRBV3-1/TRBV3-2,.,CASSHGAVSNQPQHF,TGTGCCAGCAGCCATGGGGCCGTTAGCAATCAGCCCCAGCATTTT
TRBJ1-3,.,TRBV7-2,.,CASSLDSRGTGNTIYF,TGTGCCAGCAGCTTAGACTCAAGGGGGACTGGAAACACCATATATTTT
TRBJ2-1,.,TRBV5-1,TRBD1,CASSPGQGAYNEQFF,TGCGCCAGCAGCCCGGGACAGGGGGCCTACAATGAGCAGTTCTTC
TRBJ2-1,.,TRBV10-1,TRBD2,CAWGGGPNLQFF,TGCGCCTGGGGCGGGGGGCCCAATTTGCAGTTCTTC
TRBJ2-5,.,TRBV5-1,TRBD2,CASSPDSSITAGAYQETQYF,TGCGCCAGCAGCCCGGACTCCTCGATCACAGCGGGGGCGTACCAAGAGACCCAGTACTTC
TRBJ1-2,.,TRBV18,.,CASSPDMIYGYTF,TGTGCCAGCTCACCCGACATGATCTATGGCTACACCTTC
TRBJ2-3,.,TRBV2,.,CASSEGGTTTDTQYF,TGTGCCAGCAGTGAAGGGGGGACGACCACAGATACGCAGTATTTT
TRBJ2-3,.,TRBV5-1,TRBD1,CASSLRGPGSTDTQYF,TGCGCCAGCAGCCTCAGGGGGCCTGGAAGCACAGATACGCAGTATTTT
TRBJ2-1,.,TRBV20-1,.,CSASNNNEQFF,TGCAGTGCCAGCAACAACAATGAGCAGTTCTTC
TRBJ1-6,.,TRBV4-3,.,CASSQDSPENNSPLHF,TGCGCCAGCAGCCAAGATTCGCCAGAAAATAATTCACCCCTCCACTTT
TRBJ1-1,.,TRBV6-5,TRBD1,CASSRDRDTEAFF,TGTGCCAGCAGTCGCGACAGGGACACTGAAGCTTTCTTT
TRBJ2-2,.,TRBV18,.,CASSWLRTNTGELFF,TGTGCCAGCTCATGGCTACGGACGAACACCGGGGAGCTGTTTTTT
TRBJ2-5,.,TRBV7-9,.,CASSLSDLQETQYF,TGTGCCAGCAGCTTGAGCGACTTGCAAGAGACCCAGTACTTC
TRBJ1-6,.,TRBV5-1,TRBD1,CASSLYRGSPLHF,TGCGCCAGCAGCTTATACAGGGGTTCACCCCTCCACTTT
TRBJ1-3,.,TRBV9,.,CASSVVGGGGNTIYF,TGTGCCAGCAGCGTAGTTGGGGGCGGGGGAAACACCATATATTTT
TRBJ1-2,.,TRBV30,.,CAWTQLAYGYTF,TGTGCCTGGACGCAGTTAGCCTATGGCTACACCTTC
TRBJ1-5,.,TRBV6-5,.,CASSYSASPPNQPQHF,TGTGCCAGCAGTTACTCTGCCTCCCCCCCCAATCAGCCCCAGCATTTT
TRBJ1-5,.,TRBV12-3/TRBV12-4,.,CASRAGRYQPQHF,TGTGCCAGCAGGGCCGGGCGTTATCAGCCCCAGCATTTT
TRBJ1-5,.,TRBV2,.,CASGRGFDQPQHF,TGTGCCAGCGGAAGGGGGTTTGATCAGCCCCAGCATTTT
TRBJ1-1,.,TRBV6-1,.,CASSQALGARNTEAFF,TGTGCCAGCAGTCAAGCCCTGGGGGCTAGGAACACTGAAGCTTTCTTT
TRBJ2-2,.,TRBV6-2/TRBV6-3,TRBD1,CASSLDRGTGELFF,TGTGCCAGCAGTTTGGACAGGGGCACCGGGGAGCTGTTTTTT
TRBJ2-2,.,TRBV11-3,.,CASSFGGASTGELFF,TGTGCCAGCAGCTTCGGGGGAGCATCCACCGGGGAGCTGTTTTTT
TRBJ2-5,.,TRBV5-1,TRBD1,CASSTGQGARETQYF,TGCGCCAGCAGCACCGGCCAGGGGGCTCGGGAGACCCAGTACTTC
TRBJ2-2,.,TRBV30,.,CAWSVLSGNTGELFF,TGTGCCTGGAGTGTACTCTCGGGGAACACCGGGGAGCTGTTTTTT
TRBJ1-3,.,TRBV11-2,TRBD1,CASSLDSYRGGNTIYF,TGTGCCAGCAGCTTAGACTCCTACAGGGGGGGAAACACCATATATTTT
TRBJ2-2,.,TRBV6-5,TRBD2,CASGGGENTGELFF,TGTGCCAGTGGCGGGGGGGAGAACACCGGGGAGCTGTTTTTT
TRBJ2-3,.,TRBV6-4,.,CASSVTFTDTQYF,TGTGCCAGCAGTGTCACTTTCACAGATACGCAGTATTTT
TRBJ2-7,.,TRBV14,TRBD1,CASSQALDRVNEQYF,TGTGCCAGCAGCCAAGCCTTGGACAGGGTGAACGAGCAGTACTTC
TRBJ2-3,.,TRBV9,TRBD2,CASQSLAGGPGTDTQYF,TGTGCCAGCCAAAGTCTAGCGGGGGGGCCGGGCACAGATACGCAGTATTTT
TRBJ2-1,.,TRBV19,.,CASSIGQDNEQFF,TGTGCCAGTAGTATAGGGCAGGACAATGAGCAGTTCTTC
TRBJ2-7,.,TRBV6-5,.,CASSYARGHEQYF,TGTGCCAGCAGTTACGCTCGGGGGCACGAGCAGTACTTC
TRBJ2-5,once,TRBV2,.,CASSVGQGKETQYF,TGTGCCAGCAGTGTTGGTCAGGGCAAAGAGACCCAGTACTTC
TRBJ1-5,.,TRBV5-1,.,CASSLAGGGNQPQHF,TGCGCCAGCAGCTTGGCTGGGGGAGGCAATCAGCCCCAGCATTTT
TRBJ1-6,.,TRBV6-2/TRBV6-3,.,CASSYSRAAGVSYNSPLHF,TGTGCCAGCAGTTACTCGAGGGCGGCTGGGGTCTCCTATAATTCACCCCTCCACTTT
TRBJ2-7,once,TRBV9,.,CASSVVYEQYF,TGTGCCAGCAGCGTTGTCTACGAGCAGTACTTC
TRBJ1-5,few,TRBV7-2,TRBD1,CASSSQGARYYSNQPQHF,TGTGCCAGCAGCTCCCAGGGGGCCCGGTATTATAGCAATCAGCCCCAGCATTTT
TRBJ2-1,.,TRBV5-1,.,CASSLSPSSSYNEQFF,TGCGCCAGCAGCTTGAGTCCCTCTAGCTCCTACAATGAGCAGTTCTTC
TRBJ2-3,.,TRBV5-1,TRBD2,CASSSERGDTDTQYF,TGCGCCAGCAGCTCTGAGCGGGGGGACACAGATACGCAGTATTTT
TRBJ1-2,.,TRBV28,.,CASSLLWSSGHGYTF,TGTGCCAGCAGTTTATTATGGTCGTCGGGGCATGGCTACACCTTC